Given below is one T cell receptor (beta chain) in context. TCRdb keeps only in-frame clones here, not all; method: immunoSEQ multiplex PCR. The data hold tens of thousands of clones, with 91% observed a single time. These data belong to a study of technical replicates of blood from several donors. Deletions cut 6 bases from V and 7 bases from J, with 19 bases between. This CDR3 is 15 amino acids long. The germline gives CDR1 LNHDA, CDR2 SQIVND (reference sequence). The origin of this receptor is a human donor in good health. Some clones in this sample may be carry-over from other donors' samples. The material sequenced was PBMCs. The genes are TRBV19 and TRBJ2-1, with D tentatively TRBD2 (7 bases). CDR3 sequence: CASSRGAVLMNEQFF. The CDR3, as DNA: TGTGCCAGTAGCCGGGGGGCAGTATTAATGAATGAGCAGTTCTTC.